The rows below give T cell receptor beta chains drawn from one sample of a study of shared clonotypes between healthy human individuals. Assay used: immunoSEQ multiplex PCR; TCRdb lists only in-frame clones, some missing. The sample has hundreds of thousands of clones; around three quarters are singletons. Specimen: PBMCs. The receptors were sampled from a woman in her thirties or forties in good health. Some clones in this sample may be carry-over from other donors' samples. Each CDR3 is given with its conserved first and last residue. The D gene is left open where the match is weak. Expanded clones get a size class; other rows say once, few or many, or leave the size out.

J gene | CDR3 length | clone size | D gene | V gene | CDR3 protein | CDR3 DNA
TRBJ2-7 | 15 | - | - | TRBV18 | CASASWTASSYEQYF | TGTGCCAGCGCCTCTTGGACAGCGAGCTCCTACGAGCAGTACTTC
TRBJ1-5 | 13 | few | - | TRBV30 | CAWRADSNQPQHF | TGTGCCTGGAGAGCTGACAGCAATCAGCCCCAGCATTTT
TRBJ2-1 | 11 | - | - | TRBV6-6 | CASTSRLEQFF | TGTGCCAGCACTTCCCGTTTGGAGCAGTTCTTC
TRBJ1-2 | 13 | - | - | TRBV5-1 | CASSLGRKYGYTF | TGCGCCAGCAGCTTGGGCCGTAAATATGGCTACACCTTC
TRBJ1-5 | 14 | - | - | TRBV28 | CASSSSPERQPQHF | TGTGCCAGCAGTTCTTCCCCGGAACGCCAGCCCCAGCATTTT
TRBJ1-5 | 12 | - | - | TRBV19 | CASRASNQPQHF | TGTGCCAGTAGGGCTAGCAATCAGCCCCAGCATTTT
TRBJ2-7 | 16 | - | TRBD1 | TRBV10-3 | CAISEPSGTGSYEQYF | TGTGCCATCAGTGAGCCCTCCGGGACAGGGTCGTACGAGCAGTACTTC
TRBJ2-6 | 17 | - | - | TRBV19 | CASSSRQVISGANVLTF | TGTGCCAGTAGTTCAAGACAGGTTATCTCTGGGGCCAACGTCCTGACTTTC
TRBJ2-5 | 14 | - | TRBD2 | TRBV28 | CASSPAGVQETQYF | TGTGCCAGCAGTCCCGCGGGGGTCCAAGAGACCCAGTACTTC
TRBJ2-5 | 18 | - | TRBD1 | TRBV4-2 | CASSQVSNGQGGSETQYF | TGTGCCAGCAGCCAAGTTTCGAATGGACAGGGCGGGTCAGAGACCCAGTACTTC
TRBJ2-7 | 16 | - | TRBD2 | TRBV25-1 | CASSDLGTSGVGEQYF | TGTGCCAGCAGTGATCTGGGGACTAGTGGGGTGGGCGAGCAGTACTTC
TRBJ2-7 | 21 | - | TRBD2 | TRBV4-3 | CASSQDPNPGLAGGHSYEQYF | TGCGCCAGCAGCCAAGACCCGAACCCGGGACTAGCGGGAGGACATTCCTACGAGCAGTACTTC
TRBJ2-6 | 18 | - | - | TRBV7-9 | CASSTTRWQISGANVLTF | TGTGCCAGCAGCACAACCAGGTGGCAGATCTCTGGGGCCAACGTCCTGACTTTC
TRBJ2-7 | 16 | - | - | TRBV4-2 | CASSQDSALVSYEQYF | TGTGCCAGCAGCCAAGATTCTGCGCTAGTCTCCTACGAGCAGTACTTC
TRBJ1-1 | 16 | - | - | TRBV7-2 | CASSLAAVGMNTEAFF | TGTGCCAGCAGCTTAGCGGCGGTAGGAATGAACACTGAAGCTTTCTTT
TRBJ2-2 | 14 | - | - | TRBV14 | CASSQERSYGELFF | TGTGCCAGCAGCCAGGAGAGGTCTTACGGGGAGCTGTTTTTT
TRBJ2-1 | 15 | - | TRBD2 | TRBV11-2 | CASSLVPSGYNEQFF | TGTGCCAGCAGCTTAGTCCCTAGCGGATACAATGAGCAGTTCTTC
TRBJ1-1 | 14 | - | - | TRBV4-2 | CASSQDYPGSEAFF | TGTGCCAGCAGCCAAGATTACCCGGGGTCTGAAGCTTTCTTT
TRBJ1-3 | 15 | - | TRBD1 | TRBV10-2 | CASSETGGSGNTIYF | TGCGCCAGCAGTGAGACAGGGGGGTCTGGAAACACCATATATTTT
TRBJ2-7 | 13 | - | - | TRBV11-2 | CASSLVTRGEQYF | TGTGCCAGCAGCTTAGTCACCCGGGGCGAGCAGTACTTC
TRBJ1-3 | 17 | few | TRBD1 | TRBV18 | CASSPGTGAISGNTIYF | TGTGCCAGCTCACCGGGGACAGGGGCCATCTCTGGAAACACCATATATTTT
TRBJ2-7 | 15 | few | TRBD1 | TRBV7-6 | CASSLVPGQGYEQYF | TGTGCCAGCAGCTTAGTGCCGGGACAGGGCTACGAGCAGTACTTC
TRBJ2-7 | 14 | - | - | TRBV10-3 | CAITEARPDGEQYF | TGTGCCATCACGGAAGCGCGCCCCGACGGCGAGCAGTACTTC
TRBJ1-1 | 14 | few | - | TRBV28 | CASNYQRTETEAFF | TGTGCCAGCAATTACCAGCGCACCGAAACTGAAGCTTTCTTT
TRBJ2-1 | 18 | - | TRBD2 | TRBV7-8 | CASSWGTSGRAQYNEQFF | TGTGCCAGCAGCTGGGGGACTAGCGGGAGGGCCCAATACAATGAGCAGTTCTTC
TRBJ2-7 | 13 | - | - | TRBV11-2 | CATRTAASYEQYF | TGTGCCACTCGGACGGCTGCATCCTACGAGCAGTACTTC
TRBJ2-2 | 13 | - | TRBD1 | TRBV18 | CASDRSNTGELFF | TGTGCCTCGGACAGGTCTAACACCGGGGAGCTGTTTTTT
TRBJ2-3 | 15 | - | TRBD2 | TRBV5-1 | CASSWTSGNTDTQYF | TGCGCCAGCAGCTGGACTAGCGGAAACACAGATACGCAGTATTTT
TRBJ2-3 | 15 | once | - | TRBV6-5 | CASSLDTPSTDTQYF | TGTGCCAGCAGCCTTGACACTCCTAGCACAGATACGCAGTATTTT
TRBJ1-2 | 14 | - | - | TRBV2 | CASSPPKGSYGYTF | TGTGCCAGCAGTCCCCCGAAGGGGAGCTATGGCTACACCTTC
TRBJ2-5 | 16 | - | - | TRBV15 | CATSRDLTGVQETQYF | TGTGCCACCAGCAGAGATCTTACAGGTGTTCAAGAGACCCAGTACTTC
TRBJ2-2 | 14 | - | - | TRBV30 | CAWSRTELVGELFF | TGTGCCTGGAGTCGGACTGAACTTGTCGGGGAGCTGTTTTTT
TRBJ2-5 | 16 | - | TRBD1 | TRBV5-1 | CASSSVGTVPGETQYF | TGCGCCAGCAGCTCCGTCGGGACAGTCCCAGGGGAGACCCAGTACTTC
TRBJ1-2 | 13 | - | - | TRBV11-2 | CASSYDRIYGYTF | TGTGCCAGCAGCTATGACAGGATCTATGGCTACACCTTC
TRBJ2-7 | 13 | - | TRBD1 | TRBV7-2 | CASSRDRLYEQYF | TGTGCCAGCAGCCGGGACAGACTCTACGAGCAGTACTTC
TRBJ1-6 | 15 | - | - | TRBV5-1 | CASSLDWVGNSPLHF | TGCGCCAGCAGCTTGGATTGGGTAGGGAATTCACCCCTCCACTTT
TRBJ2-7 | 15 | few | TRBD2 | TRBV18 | CASSPPGTRASEQYF | TGTGCCAGCTCACCACCCGGGACTAGAGCCTCCGAGCAGTACTTC
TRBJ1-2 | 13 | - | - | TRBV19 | CASSIGLLSGYTF | TGTGCCAGTAGTATCGGGCTCCTTAGTGGCTACACCTTC
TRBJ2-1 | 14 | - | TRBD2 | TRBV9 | CASTRTSTYNEQFF | TGTGCCAGCACTCGGACTAGCACCTACAATGAGCAGTTCTTC
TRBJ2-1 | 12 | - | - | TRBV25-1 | CASRTARDEQFF | TGTGCCAGCAGGACAGCAAGGGATGAGCAGTTCTTC
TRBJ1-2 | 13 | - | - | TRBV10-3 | CAISETANYGYTF | TGTGCCATCAGTGAGACAGCTAACTATGGCTACACCTTC
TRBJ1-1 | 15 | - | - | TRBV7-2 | CASSLAVGARFEAFF | TGTGCCAGCAGCTTAGCAGTAGGGGCTCGCTTTGAAGCTTTCTTT
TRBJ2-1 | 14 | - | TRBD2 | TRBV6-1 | CASRALAGGPEQFF | TGTGCCAGCAGGGCACTAGCGGGAGGGCCAGAGCAGTTCTTC
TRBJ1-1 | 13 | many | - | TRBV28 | CASLSPGTTLAFF | TGTGCCAGCCTCAGTCCAGGGACTACGTTAGCTTTCTTT
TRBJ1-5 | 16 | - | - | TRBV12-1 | CASSPAKQGRPQPQHF | TGTGCCAGCAGCCCCGCTAAACAGGGACGACCTCAGCCCCAGCATTTT
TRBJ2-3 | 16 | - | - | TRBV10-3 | CAISEEQALSTDTQYF | TGTGCCATCAGTGAGGAGCAGGCCCTAAGCACAGATACGCAGTATTTT
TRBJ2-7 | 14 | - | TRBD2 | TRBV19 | CASSRTSGMYEQYF | TGTGCCAGTAGTCGGACTAGCGGGATGTACGAGCAGTACTTC
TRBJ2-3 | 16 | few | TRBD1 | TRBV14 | CASSQLRGQGTDTQYF | TGTGCCAGCAGCCAGCTTAGGGGACAGGGCACAGATACGCAGTATTTT
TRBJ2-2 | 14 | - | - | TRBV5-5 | CASSLAVATGELFF | TGTGCCAGCAGCTTGGCAGTAGCCACCGGGGAGCTGTTTTTT